A single sample is the source of the 5 T cell receptor beta chains below, sequenced in a study of technical replicates of blood from a few donors. Assay: immunoSEQ multiplex PCR; the TCRdb copy retains only in-frame clones and omits some. The sample lists tens of thousands of clones; about nine tenths were seen once. Sequences were obtained from T cells isolated from PBMCs. Source of these receptors: a human donor in good health. Some clones in this sample may be carry-over from other donors' samples.

This chain joins TRBV7-9 and TRBJ2-5; 7 bases fit TRBD2. The CDR3 totals 14 residues. Germline CDR1 SEHNR, CDR2 FQNEAQ (reference sequence). The V segment lost 4 bases and the J segment 7 bases; nucleotides outside the gene matches: 9. The chain's CDR3 is CASSSTRGGGTQYF. The CDR3 DNA reads as TGTGCCAGCAGCTCAACACGCGGGGGAGGGACCCAGTACTTC.

CDR3 DNA: TGCGCCAGCAGCCAAGCGGACAGGGGTCCCTACGAGCAGTACTTC. Protein sequence: CASSQADRGPYEQYF. The chain carries TRBV4-1 and TRBJ2-7; TRBD1 matches 9 bases. The V and J ends lost 1 base and 2 bases, in that order; junction bases with no gene match: 3. The CDR3 is 15 residues long. CDR1 and CDR2 from the germline V gene are MGHRA and YSYEKL.

The rearrangement links TRBV15 to TRBJ2-3, with 7 bases aligning to TRBD1. The CDR3 extends over 16 amino acids. The V gene's germline CDR1 is LNHNV and CDR2 YYDKDF (reference sequence). The V and J ends lost 5 bases and 2 bases, in that order; junction bases with no gene match: 10. The CDR3 region is CATSPTRDRLTDTQYF. The CDR3 DNA sequence: TGTGCCACCAGCCCCACTAGGGACAGACTCACAGATACGCAGTATTTT.

This clone was picked up one time. The V and J genes are TRBV9 and TRBJ1-5, with D unclear. The CDR3 consists of 14 residues. Per the germline V gene, CDR1 is SGDLS and CDR2 is YYNGEE. The ends were cut back, 0 bases at V and 2 bases at J, with 6 bases in the middle. CDR3 nucleotides: TGTGCCAGCAGCGTAGGAGTAGGCAATCAGCCCCAGCATTTT. Protein sequence: CASSVGVGNQPQHF. Drawing the rest from reference TRBV9 and TRBJ1-5, the complete variable domain is DSGVTQTPKHLITATGQRVTLRCSPRSGDLSVYWYQQSLDQGLQFLIQYYNGEERAKGNILERFSAQQFPDLHSELNLSSLELGDSALYFCASSVGVGNQPQHFGDGTRLSIL.

J is TRBJ2-5 and V is TRBV7-6, with 12 bases matching TRBD2. The CDR3 has 15 amino acids. Germline V gene data show CDR1 as SGHVS and CDR2 as FNYEAQ. J lost 4 bases, V lost 5 bases, and 5 bases had no gene match. The CDR3 DNA reads TGTGCCAGCAGCCCCTGGACTAGCGGGACAGAGACCCAGTACTTC. Protein sequence: CASSPWTSGTETQYF.